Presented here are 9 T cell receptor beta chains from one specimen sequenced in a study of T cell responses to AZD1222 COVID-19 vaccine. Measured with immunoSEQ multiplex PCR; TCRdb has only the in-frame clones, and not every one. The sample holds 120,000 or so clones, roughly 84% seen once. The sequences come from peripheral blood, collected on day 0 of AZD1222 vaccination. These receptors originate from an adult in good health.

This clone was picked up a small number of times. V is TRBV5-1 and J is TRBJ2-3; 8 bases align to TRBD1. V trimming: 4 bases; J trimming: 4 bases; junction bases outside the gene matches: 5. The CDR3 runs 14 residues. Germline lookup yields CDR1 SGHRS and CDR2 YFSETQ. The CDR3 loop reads CASSPTGGPDTQYF. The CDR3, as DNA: TGCGCCAGCAGCCCCACAGGGGGGCCAGATACGCAGTATTTT.

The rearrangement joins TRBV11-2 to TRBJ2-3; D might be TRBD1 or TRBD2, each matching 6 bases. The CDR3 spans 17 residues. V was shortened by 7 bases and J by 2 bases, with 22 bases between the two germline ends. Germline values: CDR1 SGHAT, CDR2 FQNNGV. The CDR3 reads CASTQHIRGPVTDTQYF. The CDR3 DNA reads TGTGCCAGCACCCAACACATCCGGGGGCCAGTCACAGATACGCAGTATTTT.

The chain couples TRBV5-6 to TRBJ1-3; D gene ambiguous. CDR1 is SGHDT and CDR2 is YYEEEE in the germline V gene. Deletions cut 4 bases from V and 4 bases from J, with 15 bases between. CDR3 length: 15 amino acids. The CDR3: CASSRGIGLGNTIYF. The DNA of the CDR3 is TGTGCCAGCAGCCGCGGCATAGGGCTGGGAAACACCATATATTTT. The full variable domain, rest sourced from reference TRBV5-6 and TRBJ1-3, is DAGVTQSPTHLIKTRGQQVTLRCSPKSGHDTVSWYQQALGQGPQFIFQYYEEEERQRGNFPDRFSGHQFPNYSSELNVNALLLGDSALYLCASSRGIGLGNTIYFGEGSWLTVV.

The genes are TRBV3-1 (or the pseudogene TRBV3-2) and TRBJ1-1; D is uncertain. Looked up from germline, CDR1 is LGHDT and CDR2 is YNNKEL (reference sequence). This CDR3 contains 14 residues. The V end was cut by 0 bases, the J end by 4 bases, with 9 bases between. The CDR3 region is CASSQEEGTTEAFF. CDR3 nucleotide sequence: TGTGCCAGCAGCCAAGAGGAGGGCACCACTGAAGCTTTCTTT.

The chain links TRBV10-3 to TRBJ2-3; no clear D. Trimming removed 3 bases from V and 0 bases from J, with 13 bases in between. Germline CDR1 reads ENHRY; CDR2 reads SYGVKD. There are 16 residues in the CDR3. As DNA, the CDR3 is TGTGCCATCAGTGACGGTATGAGACCTAGCACAGATACGCAGTATTTT. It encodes CAISDGMRPSTDTQYF.

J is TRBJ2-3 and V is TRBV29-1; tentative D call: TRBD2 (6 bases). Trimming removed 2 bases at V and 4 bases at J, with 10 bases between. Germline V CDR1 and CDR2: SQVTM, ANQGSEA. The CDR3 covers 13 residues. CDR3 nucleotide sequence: TGCAGCGTTGAAAGCCAGCGGGCAGATACGCAGTATTTT. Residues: CSVESQRADTQYF.

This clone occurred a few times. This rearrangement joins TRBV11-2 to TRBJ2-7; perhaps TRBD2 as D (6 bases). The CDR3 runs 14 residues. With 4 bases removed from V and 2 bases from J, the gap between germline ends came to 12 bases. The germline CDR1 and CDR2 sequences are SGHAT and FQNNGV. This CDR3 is CASSSGRVPYEQYF. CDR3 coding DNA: TGTGCCAGCAGCTCCGGGAGAGTGCCCTACGAGCAGTACTTC.

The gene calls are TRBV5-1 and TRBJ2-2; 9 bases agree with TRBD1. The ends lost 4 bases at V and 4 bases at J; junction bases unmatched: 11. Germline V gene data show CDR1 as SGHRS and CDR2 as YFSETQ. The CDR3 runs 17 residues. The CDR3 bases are TGCGCCAGCAGCAGCGATAACAGGGGGCCGACCACCGGGGAGCTGTTTTTT. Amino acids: CASSSDNRGPTTGELFF.

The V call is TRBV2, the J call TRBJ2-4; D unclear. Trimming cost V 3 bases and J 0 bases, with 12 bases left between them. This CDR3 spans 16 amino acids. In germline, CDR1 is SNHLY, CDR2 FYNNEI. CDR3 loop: CASSELAGVAKNIQYF. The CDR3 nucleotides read TGTGCCAGCAGTGAGTTGGCAGGAGTAGCCAAAAACATTCAGTACTTC.